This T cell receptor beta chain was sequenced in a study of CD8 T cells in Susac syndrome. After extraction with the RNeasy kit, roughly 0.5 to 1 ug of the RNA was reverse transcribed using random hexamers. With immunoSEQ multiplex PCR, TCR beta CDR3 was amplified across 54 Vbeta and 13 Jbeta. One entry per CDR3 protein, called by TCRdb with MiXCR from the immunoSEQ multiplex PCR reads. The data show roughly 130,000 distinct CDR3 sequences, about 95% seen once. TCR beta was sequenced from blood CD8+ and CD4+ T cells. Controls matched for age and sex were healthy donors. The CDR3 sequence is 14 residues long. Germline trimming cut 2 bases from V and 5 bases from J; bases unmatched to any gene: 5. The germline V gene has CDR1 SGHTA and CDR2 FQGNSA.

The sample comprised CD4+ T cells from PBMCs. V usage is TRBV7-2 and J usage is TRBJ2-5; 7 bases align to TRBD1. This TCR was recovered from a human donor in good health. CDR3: CASSLNRQGETQYF. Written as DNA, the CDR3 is TGTGCCAGCAGCTTAAATCGACAGGGCGAGACCCAGTACTTC.